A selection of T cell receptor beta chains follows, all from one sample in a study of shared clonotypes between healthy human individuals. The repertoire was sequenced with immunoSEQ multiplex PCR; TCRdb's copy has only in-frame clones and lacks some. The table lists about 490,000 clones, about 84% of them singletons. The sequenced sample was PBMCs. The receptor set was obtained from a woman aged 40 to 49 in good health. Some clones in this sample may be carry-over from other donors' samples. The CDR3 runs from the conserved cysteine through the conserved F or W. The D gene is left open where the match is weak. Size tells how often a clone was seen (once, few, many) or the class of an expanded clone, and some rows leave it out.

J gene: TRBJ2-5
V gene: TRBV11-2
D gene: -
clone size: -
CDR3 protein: CASSLDVRDALGETQYF
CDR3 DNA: TGTGCCAGCAGCTTAGATGTCCGGGACGCCCTGGGGGAGACCCAGTACTTC

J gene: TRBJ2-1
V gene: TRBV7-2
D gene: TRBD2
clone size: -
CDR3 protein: CASSEAPASGIYNEQFF
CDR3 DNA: TGTGCCAGCTCCGAAGCCCCGGCTAGCGGGATCTACAATGAGCAGTTCTTC

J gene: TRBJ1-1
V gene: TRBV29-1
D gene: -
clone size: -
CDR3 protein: CSGAGQLNTEAFF
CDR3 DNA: TGCAGCGGGGCAGGGCAGTTGAACACTGAAGCTTTCTTT

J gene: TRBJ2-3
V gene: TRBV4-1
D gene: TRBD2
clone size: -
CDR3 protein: CASSQEFLPVLAGDTDTQYF
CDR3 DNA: TGCGCCAGCAGCCAAGAATTCTTGCCGGTACTAGCGGGAGACACAGATACGCAGTATTTT

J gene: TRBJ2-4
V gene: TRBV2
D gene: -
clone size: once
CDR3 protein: CASSEVRWGLGNIQYF
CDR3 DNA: TGTGCCAGCAGTGAAGTTCGGTGGGGCCTGGGAAACATTCAGTACTTC

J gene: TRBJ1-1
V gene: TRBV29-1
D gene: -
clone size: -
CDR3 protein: CSVGAGWGMNTEAFF
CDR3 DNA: TGCAGCGTTGGGGCGGGTTGGGGTATGAACACTGAAGCTTTCTTT

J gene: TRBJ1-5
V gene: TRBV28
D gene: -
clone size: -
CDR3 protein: CASSLGGNSNQPQHF
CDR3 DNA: TGTGCCAGCAGTCTAGGGGGAAATAGCAATCAGCCCCAGCATTTT

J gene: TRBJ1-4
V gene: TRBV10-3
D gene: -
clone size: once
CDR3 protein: CAISTGAGDEKLFF
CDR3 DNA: TGTGCCATCAGTACCGGGGCAGGGGATGAAAAACTGTTTTTT

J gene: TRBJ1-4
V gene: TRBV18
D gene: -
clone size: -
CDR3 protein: CASSQGPGGLDEKLFF
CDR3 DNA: TGTGCCAGCTCACAAGGCCCCGGGGGGCTTGATGAAAAACTGTTTTTT

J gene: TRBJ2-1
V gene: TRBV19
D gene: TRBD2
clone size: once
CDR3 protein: CASSIRWEREGYNEQFF
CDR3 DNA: TGTGCCAGTAGTATACGGTGGGAGCGGGAGGGCTACAATGAGCAGTTCTTC

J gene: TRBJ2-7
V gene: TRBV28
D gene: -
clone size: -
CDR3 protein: CASRGDPYEQYF
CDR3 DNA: TGTGCCAGCAGGGGTGATCCCTACGAGCAGTACTTC

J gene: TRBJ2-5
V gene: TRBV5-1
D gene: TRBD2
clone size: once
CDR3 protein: CASSLQGGGERETQYF
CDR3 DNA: TGCGCCAGCAGCTTGCAGGGCGGGGGGGAACGAGAGACCCAGTACTTC

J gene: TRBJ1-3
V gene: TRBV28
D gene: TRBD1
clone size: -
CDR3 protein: CASSEQGSSGNTIYF
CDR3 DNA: TGTGCCAGCAGCGAACAGGGGAGCTCTGGAAACACCATATATTTT

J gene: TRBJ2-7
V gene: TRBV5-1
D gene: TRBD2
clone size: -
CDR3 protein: CASSLAGAGAVNEQYF
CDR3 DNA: TGCGCCAGCAGCTTGGCCGGGGCGGGAGCAGTGAACGAGCAGTACTTC

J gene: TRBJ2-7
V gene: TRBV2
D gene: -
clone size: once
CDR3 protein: CASRISYEQYF
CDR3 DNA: TGTGCCAGCAGGATCTCCTACGAGCAGTACTTC

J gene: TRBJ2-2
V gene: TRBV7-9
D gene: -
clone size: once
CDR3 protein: CASSLAQQGNTGELFF
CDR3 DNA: TGTGCCAGCAGCTTAGCGCAGCAGGGGAACACCGGGGAGCTGTTTTTT

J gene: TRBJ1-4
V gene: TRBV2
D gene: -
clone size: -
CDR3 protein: CASRDTGGEKLFF
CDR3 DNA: TGTGCCAGCAGAGATACAGGTGGTGAAAAACTGTTTTTT

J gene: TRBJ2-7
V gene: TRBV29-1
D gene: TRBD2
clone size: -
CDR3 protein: CSVLGLAGGAYEQYF
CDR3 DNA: TGCAGCGTTCTGGGACTAGCGGGGGGGGCCTACGAGCAGTACTTC

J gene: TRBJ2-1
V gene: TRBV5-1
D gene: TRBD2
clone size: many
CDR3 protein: CASTSGGLAGTNEQFF
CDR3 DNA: TGCGCCAGCACTTCAGGGGGACTAGCGGGAACCAATGAGCAGTTCTTC

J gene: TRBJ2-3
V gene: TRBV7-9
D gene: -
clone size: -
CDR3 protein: CASSLKTQGISTDTQYF
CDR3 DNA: TGTGCCAGCAGCTTAAAGACCCAGGGAATTAGCACAGATACGCAGTATTTT

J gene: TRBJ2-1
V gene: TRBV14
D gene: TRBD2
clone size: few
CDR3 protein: CASSQVSGSSYNEQFF
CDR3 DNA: TGTGCCAGCAGCCAAGTCAGCGGGAGCTCCTACAATGAGCAGTTCTTC

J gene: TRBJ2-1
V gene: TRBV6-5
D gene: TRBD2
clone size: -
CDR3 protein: CASSSVGTRSHEQFF
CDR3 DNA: TGTGCCAGCAGTTCGGTGGGGACTAGATCCCATGAGCAGTTCTTC

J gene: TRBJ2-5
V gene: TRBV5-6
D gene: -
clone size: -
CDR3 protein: CASSPLTLKLVSQETQYF
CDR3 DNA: TGTGCCAGCAGCCCGCTGACCCTAAAACTAGTAAGCCAAGAGACCCAGTACTTC

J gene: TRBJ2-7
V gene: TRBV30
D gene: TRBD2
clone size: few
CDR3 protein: CAWSGKAGRLYEQYF
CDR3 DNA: TGTGCCTGGAGTGGTAAAGCGGGACGTCTTTACGAGCAGTACTTC

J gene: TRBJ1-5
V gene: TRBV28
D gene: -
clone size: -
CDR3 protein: CASSLGSNQPQHF
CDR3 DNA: TGTGCCAGCAGTTTGGGCAGCAATCAGCCCCAGCATTTT

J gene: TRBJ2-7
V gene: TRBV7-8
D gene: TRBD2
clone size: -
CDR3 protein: CASVGGRSYEQYF
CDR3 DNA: TGTGCCAGTGTGGGAGGGAGAAGCTACGAGCAGTACTTC

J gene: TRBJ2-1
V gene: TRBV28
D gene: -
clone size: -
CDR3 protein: CASSGNEQFF
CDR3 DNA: TGTGCCAGCAGTGGAAATGAGCAGTTCTTC

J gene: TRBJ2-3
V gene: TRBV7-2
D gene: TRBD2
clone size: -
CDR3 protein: CASSSSSGSILTQYF
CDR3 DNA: TGTGCCAGCAGCTCCAGTAGCGGGAGTATACTTACGCAGTATTTT

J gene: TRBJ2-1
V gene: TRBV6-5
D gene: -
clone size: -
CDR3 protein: CASRLTLSSGGEQFF
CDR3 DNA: TGTGCCAGCAGACTCACCCTCTCCAGTGGGGGTGAGCAGTTCTTC

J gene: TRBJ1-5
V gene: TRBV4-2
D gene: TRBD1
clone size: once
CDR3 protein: CASSPNFGTGGGQPQHF
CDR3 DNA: TGTGCCAGCAGCCCAAACTTCGGGACAGGGGGCGGTCAGCCCCAGCATTTT

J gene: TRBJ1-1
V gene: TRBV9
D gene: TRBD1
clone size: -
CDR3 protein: CASRRDRNTEAFF
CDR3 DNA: TGTGCCAGCAGGCGGGACAGAAACACTGAAGCTTTCTTT

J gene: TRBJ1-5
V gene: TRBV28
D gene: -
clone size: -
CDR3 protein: CASSLLSTAKHNQPQHF
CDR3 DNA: TGTGCCAGCAGTTTATTATCGACGGCTAAACACAATCAGCCCCAGCATTTT

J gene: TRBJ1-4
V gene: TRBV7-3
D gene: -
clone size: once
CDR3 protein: CASSLGPGDEKLFF
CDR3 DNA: TGTGCCAGCAGCCTGGGACCCGGCGATGAAAAACTGTTTTTT

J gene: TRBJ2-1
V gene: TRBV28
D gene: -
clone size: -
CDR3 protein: CASSLRGSYNEQFF
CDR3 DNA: TGTGCCAGCAGTTTAAGGGGGTCCTACAATGAGCAGTTCTTC

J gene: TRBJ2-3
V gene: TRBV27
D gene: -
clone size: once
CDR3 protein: CASSEGSTDTQYF
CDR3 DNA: TGCGCCAGCAGTGAGGGTTCCACAGATACGCAGTATTTT

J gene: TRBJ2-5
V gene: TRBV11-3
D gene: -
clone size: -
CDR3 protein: CASSLGRYQETQYF
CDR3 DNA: TGTGCCAGCAGCTTGGGACGTTACCAAGAGACCCAGTACTTC

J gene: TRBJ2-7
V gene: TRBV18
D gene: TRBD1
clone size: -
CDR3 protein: CASSERDSNPVYEQYF
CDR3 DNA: TGTGCCAGCTCAGAACGGGACAGCAACCCGGTCTACGAGCAGTACTTC

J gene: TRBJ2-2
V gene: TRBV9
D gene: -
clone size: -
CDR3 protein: CASGSLWAGGELFF
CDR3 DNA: TGTGCCAGTGGCTCCCTGTGGGCGGGCGGGGAGCTGTTTTTT

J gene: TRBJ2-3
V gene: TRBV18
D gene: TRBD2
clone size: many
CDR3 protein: CASSPRREISTDTQYF
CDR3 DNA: TGTGCCAGCTCACCTCGGCGGGAGATAAGCACAGATACGCAGTATTTT

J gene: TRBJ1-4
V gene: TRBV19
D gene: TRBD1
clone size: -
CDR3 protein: CASSSRRDRKGEKLFF
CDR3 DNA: TGTGCCAGTAGTAGCCGCCGGGACAGGAAGGGTGAAAAACTGTTTTTT

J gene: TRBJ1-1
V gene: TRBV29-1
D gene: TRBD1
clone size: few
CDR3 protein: CSVEGAEGQGAWRTEAFF
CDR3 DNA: TGCAGCGTTGAAGGTGCTGAGGGACAGGGGGCCTGGAGGACTGAAGCTTTCTTT

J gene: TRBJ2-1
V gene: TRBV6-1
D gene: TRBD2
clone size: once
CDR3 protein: CASSALAGGGSDEQFF
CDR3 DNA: TGTGCCAGCAGTGCCCTAGCGGGAGGGGGTTCGGATGAGCAGTTCTTC

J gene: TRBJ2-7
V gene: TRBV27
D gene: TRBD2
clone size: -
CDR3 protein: CASKEGGSSYEQYF
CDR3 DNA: TGTGCCAGCAAGGAGGGCGGGAGCTCCTACGAGCAGTACTTC

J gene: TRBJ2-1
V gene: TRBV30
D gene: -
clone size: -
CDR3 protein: CAWSVADGNEQFF
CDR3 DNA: TGTGCCTGGAGTGTTGCCGACGGCAATGAGCAGTTCTTC

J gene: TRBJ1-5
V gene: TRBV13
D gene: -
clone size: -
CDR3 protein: CASSLRGLGPQHF
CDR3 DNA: TGTGCCAGCAGCTTACGAGGCCTAGGGCCCCAGCATTTT

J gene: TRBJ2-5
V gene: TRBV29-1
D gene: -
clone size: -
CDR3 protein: CSVEVGGDETQYF
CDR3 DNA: TGCAGCGTTGAAGTGGGCGGGGATGAGACCCAGTACTTC

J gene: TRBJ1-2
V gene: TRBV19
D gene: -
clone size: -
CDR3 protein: CASRGGGRNYGYTF
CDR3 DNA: TGTGCCTCACGAGGGGGAGGGAGGAACTATGGCTACACCTTC

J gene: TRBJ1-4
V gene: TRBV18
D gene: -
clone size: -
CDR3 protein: CASSPGRQLGSNEKLFF
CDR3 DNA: TGTGCCAGCTCACCGGGGAGACAACTGGGATCTAATGAAAAACTGTTTTTT

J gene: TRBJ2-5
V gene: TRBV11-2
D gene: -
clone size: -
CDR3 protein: CASSLGQIQETQYF
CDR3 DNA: TGTGCCAGCAGCCTAGGACAGATCCAAGAGACCCAGTACTTC

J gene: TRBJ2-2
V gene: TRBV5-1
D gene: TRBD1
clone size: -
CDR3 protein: CASSPLRGDRVPGELFF
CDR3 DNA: TGCGCCAGCAGCCCCCTGAGAGGAGACAGGGTCCCCGGGGAGCTGTTTTTT

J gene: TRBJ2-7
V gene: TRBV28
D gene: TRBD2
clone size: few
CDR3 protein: CASSLGAGGPHEQYF
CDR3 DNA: TGTGCCAGCAGTTTAGGAGCGGGAGGGCCCCACGAGCAGTACTTC